Reported below is one T cell receptor (beta chain). The target antigen is unknown. V lost 8 bases and J lost 0; bases outside the gene matches: 6. There are 14 residues in the CDR3. Germline lookup yields CDR1 MNHEY and CDR2 SVGAGI. A roughly ten-day culture period preceded the isolation of CD4+ T cells. People in the vaccine group had not been infected with SARS-CoV-2 before, and their nucleocapsid antibodies were negative. Profiling relied on immunoSEQ multiplex PCR, and the TCRdb table lists in-frame clones only, not all of them. The repertoire holds more than 45,000 clones, with around three quarters as singletons. This sample was taken from a study of vaccination effects on CD4 cells after COVID-19. Study-level information: Each participant was given two doses of one vaccine (BNT162b2 or mRNA-1273).

Study-wide findings and caveats: Clones from infection and from vaccination both contracted markedly late after vaccination.

The origin of this receptor is a human donor who received a COVID-19 vaccine. The sequences come from CD4+ T cells from PBMCs cultured without peptide, collected before COVID-19 vaccination. The J gene is TRBJ1-2, the V gene TRBV6-5, with TRBD1 matching 7 bases. The CDR3 DNA sequence: TGTGCCAGCGCCGGGACAGCATCTAACTATGGCTACACCTTC. The encoded protein is CASAGTASNYGYTF.